The source of this TCR beta chain is a study of blood T cell repertoires in COVID-19 (TCRdb year 2020). About the investigation overall: Samples from collaborators originated in the United States, Italy and Spain and spanned both the acute and convalescent phases of COVID-19. The prospective study material was composed of cDNA or gDNA derived from T cells, B-cell-depleted T cells, or PBMCs. The dataset comprised deeply sampled blood TCRbeta repertoires from subjects exposed to, actively infected with, or recovered from COVID-19. The repertoires were released in a freely available public database meant as a resource for research on the immune response to SARS-CoV-2. The samples were drawn from the first 160 participants of the ongoing ImmuneRACE study and from 1,200 or so subjects provided by 6 global collaborators. Nearly every sample came with metadata listing a de-identified subject ID, COVID-19 status, age in years and sex. Where available, HLA class I and class II types were obtained from metadata supplied by the sample provider rather than from assay-based typing.

The CDR3 runs 15 amino acids, cysteine and phenylalanine included. CDR3 DNA is the only sequence kept; it has 45 bases, read in frame from the first base. V has 4 bases trimmed and J has 1 base trimmed; junction bases matching no gene number 1. CDR1 LGHNT and CDR2 FRNRAP are derived from the germline V gene. This clone appeared once. Which antigen it targets is not known. No qualities accompany the bases; no much larger clone lies one base away. TCRbeta CDR3 regions were amplified from genomic DNA by means of the immunoSEQ Assay, a bias-controlled multiplex PCR. Per the original workflow: Within the assay, amplification of reference gene primers was used to estimate how many nucleated cells each sample contained. Sequence reads were collapsed and filtered to measure the absolute abundance of every unique TCRbeta CDR3 rearrangement. For each sample, productive Simpson clonality was calculated by taking the square root of Simpson's diversity index across productive rearrangements. Here the immuneACCESS table is served through TCRdb, limited to in-frame sequences with V and J called. Missing clones are a known gap in these copies; in checked studies unresolved V genes cover under half, and the rest lacks a known reason. That table furnishes V, J and clone size, whereas the DNA furnished D and trimming. The sample table lists 95,000 to 150,000 clones, 85% of them with a count of one. The ten largest clones take up 6.6% of the sample.

Collaborating institutions collected whole blood in K2EDTA tubes following their own protocols. For TCRbeta analysis, collaborators shipped samples as frozen whole blood, isolated PBMCs, or DNA extracted from either of those sample types. General study outcomes and caveats: Clinical and demographic metadata were provided uncurated, with the amount varying by source and participant.

The clonotype was recovered from a man older than 75 with active or convalescent COVID-19. The sequencing input was peripheral blood. The sequence joins TRBV12-5 to TRBJ1-5, with TRBD1 matching 10 junction bases. The DNA reads TGTGCTAGTGGTTGGACAGGGGGAAGCAATCAGCCCCAGCATTTT. Its translation is CASGWTGGSNQPQHF.